This entry describes one T cell receptor (beta chain). Repertoires were generated with immunoSEQ multiplex PCR, while TCRdb's copy carries only in-frame clones and drops some. The data show roughly 150,000 clones, approximately 89% seen once. This entry belongs to a study of cytomegalovirus exposure and HLA in healthy donors. This CDR3 comprises 17 residues. Germline V gene sequence: CDR1 SGHAT, CDR2 FQNNGV. Trimming cost V 5 bases and J 0 bases; bases outside gene matches: 12. The chain links TRBV11-2 to TRBJ1-2; 7 bases align to TRBD1. Sequenced sample: PBMCs. This receptor was identified in a man younger than 35 in good health and CMV-seropositive. CDR3 residues: CASSILRDSSPNYGYTF. DNA of the CDR3: TGTGCCAGCAGCATCCTCAGGGACAGCTCGCCTAACTATGGCTACACCTTC.